This TCR beta chain was found in a study of beta chain features in type 1 diabetes. Every donor had blood drawn once into heparin, approximately 0.11 L on average. All of the isolated RNA was reverse transcribed, so expressed TCRB transcripts were sequenced. Assay: immunoSEQ multiplex PCR; the TCRdb copy retains only in-frame clones and omits some. The sample lists around 500,000 clones, roughly 11% occurring once. V was cut by 5 bases and J by 7 bases, with 15 bases left in between. Germline V gene sequence: CDR1 SGHTA, CDR2 FQGTGA. CDR3 length equals 15 residues. The V call is TRBV7-3, the J call TRBJ1-6, with D maybe TRBD1 (5 bases). Specimen: naive CD4+ T cells from blood. The sequence came from a woman younger than 30 in good health. In nucleotides, the CDR3 is TGTGCCAGCAGCAAAGGCGGGGCACGCAATTCACCCCTCCACTTT. This sequence encodes CASSKGGARNSPLHF.